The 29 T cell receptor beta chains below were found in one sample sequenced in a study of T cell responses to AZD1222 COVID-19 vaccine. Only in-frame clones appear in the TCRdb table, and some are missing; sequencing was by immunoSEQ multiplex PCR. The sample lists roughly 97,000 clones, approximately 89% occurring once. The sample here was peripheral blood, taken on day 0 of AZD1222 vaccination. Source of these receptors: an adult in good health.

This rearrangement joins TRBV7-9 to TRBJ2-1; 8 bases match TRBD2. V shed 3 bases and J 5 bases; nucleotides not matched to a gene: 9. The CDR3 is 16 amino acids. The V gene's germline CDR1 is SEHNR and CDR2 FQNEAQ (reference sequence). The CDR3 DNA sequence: TGTGCCAGCAGCTTCTTAGGAACTAGCGGCGACAATGAGCAGTTCTTC. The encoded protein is CASSFLGTSGDNEQFF. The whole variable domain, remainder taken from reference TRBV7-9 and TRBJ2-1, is DTGVSQNPRHKITKRGQNVTFRCDPISEHNRLYWYRQTLGQGPEFLTYFQNEAQLEKSRLLSDRFSAERPKGSFSTLEIQRTEQGDSAMYLCASSFLGTSGDNEQFFGPGTRLTVL.

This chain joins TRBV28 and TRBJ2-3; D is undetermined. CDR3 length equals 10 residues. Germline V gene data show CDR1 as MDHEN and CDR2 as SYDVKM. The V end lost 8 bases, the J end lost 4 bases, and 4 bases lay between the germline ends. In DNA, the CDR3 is TGTGCCAGCGCCGCAGATACGCAGTATTTT. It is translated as CASAADTQYF.

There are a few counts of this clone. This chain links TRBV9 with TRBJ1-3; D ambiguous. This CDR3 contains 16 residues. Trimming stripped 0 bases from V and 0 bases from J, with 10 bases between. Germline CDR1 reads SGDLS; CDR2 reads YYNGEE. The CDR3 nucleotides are TGTGCCAGCAGCGTAGGAATCCTTCACTCTGGAAACACCATATATTTT. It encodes CASSVGILHSGNTIYF.

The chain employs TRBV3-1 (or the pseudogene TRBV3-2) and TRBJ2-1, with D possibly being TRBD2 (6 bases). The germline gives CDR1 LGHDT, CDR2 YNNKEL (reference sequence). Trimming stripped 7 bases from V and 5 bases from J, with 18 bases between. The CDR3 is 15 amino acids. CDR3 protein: CASTLRRAGHNEQFF. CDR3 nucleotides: TGTGCCAGCACCCTAAGGCGAGCGGGCCACAATGAGCAGTTCTTC.

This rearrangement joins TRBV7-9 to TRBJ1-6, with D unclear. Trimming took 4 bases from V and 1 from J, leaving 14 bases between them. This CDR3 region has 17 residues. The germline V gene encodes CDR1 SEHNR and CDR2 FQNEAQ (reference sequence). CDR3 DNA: TGTGCCAGCAGCTCCCGGCAGGTGGTATCCTATAATTCACCCCTCCACTTT. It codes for CASSSRQVVSYNSPLHF. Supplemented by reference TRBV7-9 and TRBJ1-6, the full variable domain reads DTGVSQNPRHKITKRGQNVTFRCDPISEHNRLYWYRQTLGQGPEFLTYFQNEAQLEKSRLLSDRFSAERPKGSFSTLEIQRTEQGDSAMYLCASSSRQVVSYNSPLHFGNGTRLTVT.

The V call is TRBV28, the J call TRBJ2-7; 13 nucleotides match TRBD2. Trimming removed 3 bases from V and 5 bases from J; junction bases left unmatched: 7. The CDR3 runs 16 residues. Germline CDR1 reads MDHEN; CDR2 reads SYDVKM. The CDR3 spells CASSLAWTSGSNEQYF. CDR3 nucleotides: TGTGCCAGCAGTTTGGCCTGGACTAGCGGGAGTAACGAGCAGTACTTC.

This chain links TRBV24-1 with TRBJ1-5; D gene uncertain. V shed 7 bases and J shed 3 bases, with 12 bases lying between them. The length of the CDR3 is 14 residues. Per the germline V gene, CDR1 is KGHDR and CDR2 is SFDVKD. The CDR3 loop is CATSGPGLNQPQHF. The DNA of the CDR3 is TGTGCCACCAGCGGACCGGGCCTCAATCAGCCCCAGCATTTT.

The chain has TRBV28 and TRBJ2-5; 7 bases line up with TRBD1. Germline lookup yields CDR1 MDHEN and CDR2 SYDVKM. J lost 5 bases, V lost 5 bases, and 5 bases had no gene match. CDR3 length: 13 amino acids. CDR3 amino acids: CASSPGGLETQYF. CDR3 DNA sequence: TGTGCCAGCAGTCCAGGGGGTTTGGAGACCCAGTACTTC.

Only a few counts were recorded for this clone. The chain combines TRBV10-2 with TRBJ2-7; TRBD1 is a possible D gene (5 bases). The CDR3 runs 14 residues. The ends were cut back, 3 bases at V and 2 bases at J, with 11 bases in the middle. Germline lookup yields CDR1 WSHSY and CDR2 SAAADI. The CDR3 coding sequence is TGCGCCAGCAGTGATTTCGTCAGGGCCTACGAGCAGTACTTC. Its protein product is CASSDFVRAYEQYF.

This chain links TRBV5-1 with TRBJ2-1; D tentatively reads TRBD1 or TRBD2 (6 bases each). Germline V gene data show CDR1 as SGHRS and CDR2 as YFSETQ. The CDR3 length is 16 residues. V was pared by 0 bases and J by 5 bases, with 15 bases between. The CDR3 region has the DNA TGCGCCAGCAGCTTGGCCCCGGGGGCCTTTAACAATGAGCAGTTCTTC. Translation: CASSLAPGAFNNEQFF.

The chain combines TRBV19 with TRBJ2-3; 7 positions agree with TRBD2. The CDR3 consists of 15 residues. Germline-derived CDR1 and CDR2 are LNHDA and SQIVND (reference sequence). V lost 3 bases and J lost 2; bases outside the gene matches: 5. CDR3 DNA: TGTGCCAGTAGTATTCGGCTAGCGGCCACAGATACGCAGTATTTT. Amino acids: CASSIRLAATDTQYF. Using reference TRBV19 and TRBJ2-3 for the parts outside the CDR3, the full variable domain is DGGITQSPKYLFRKEGQNVTLSCEQNLNHDAMYWYRQDPGQGLRLIYYSQIVNDFQKGDIAEGYSVSREKKESFPLTVTSAQKNPTAFYLCASSIRLAATDTQYFGPGTRLTVL.

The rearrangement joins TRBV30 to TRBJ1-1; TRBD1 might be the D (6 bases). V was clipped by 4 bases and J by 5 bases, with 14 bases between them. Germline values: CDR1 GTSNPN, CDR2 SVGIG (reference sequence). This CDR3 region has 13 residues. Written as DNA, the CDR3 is TGTGCCTGGAAGGTGCAGGGGAGGACTGAAGCTTTCTTT. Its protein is CAWKVQGRTEAFF.

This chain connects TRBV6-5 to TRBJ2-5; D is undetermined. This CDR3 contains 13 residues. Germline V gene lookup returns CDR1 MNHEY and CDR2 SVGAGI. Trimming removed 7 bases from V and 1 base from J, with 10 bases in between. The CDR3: CASIRASQETQYF. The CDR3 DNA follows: TGTGCCAGCATTCGGGCAAGCCAAGAGACCCAGTACTTC.

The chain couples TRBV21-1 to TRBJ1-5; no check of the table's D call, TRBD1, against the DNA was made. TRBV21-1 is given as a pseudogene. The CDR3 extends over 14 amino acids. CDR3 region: CASSKRQRNQPQHF. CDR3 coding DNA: TGTGCCAGCAGCAAAAGACAGCGAAATCAGCCCCAGCATTTT.

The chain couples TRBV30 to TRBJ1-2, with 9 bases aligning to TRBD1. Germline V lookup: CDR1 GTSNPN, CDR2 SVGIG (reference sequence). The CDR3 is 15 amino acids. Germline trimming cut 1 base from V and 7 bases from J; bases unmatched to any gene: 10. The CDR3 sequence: CAWSASPGQGGGYTF. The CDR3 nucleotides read TGTGCCTGGAGTGCTTCCCCGGGACAGGGAGGTGGCTACACCTTC.

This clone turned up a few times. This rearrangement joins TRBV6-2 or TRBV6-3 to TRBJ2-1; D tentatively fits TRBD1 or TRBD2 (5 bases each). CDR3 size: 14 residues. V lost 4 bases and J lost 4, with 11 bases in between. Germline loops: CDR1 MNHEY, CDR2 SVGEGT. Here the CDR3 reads CASSFRDGYNEQFF. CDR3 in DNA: TGTGCCAGCAGTTTCCGGGACGGATACAATGAGCAGTTCTTC.

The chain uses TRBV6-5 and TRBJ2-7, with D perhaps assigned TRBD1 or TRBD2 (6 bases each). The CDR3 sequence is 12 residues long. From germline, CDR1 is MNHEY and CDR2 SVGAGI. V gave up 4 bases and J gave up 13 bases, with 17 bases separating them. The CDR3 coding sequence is TGTGCCAGCAGTTCCCCCGTTGGGGGGCCTTACTTC. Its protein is CASSSPVGGPYF.

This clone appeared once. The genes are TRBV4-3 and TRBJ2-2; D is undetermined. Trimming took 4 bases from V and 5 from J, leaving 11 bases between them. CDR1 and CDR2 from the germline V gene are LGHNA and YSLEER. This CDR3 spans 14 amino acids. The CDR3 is CASSLGVITGELFF. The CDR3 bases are TGCGCCAGCAGCCTGGGCGTAATTACCGGGGAGCTGTTTTTT.

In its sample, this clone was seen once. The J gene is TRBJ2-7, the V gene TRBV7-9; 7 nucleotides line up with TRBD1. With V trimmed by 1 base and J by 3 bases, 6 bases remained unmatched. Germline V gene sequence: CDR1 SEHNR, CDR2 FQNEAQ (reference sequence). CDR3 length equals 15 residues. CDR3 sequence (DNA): TGTGCCAGCAGCTTAGGAGGGGGCTCCCACTACGAGCAGTACTTC. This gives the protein CASSLGGGSHYEQYF.

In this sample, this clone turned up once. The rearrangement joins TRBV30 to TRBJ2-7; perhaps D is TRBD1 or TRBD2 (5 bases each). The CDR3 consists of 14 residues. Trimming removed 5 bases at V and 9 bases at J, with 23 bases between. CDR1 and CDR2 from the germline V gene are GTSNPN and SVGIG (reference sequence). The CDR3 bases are TGTGCCTGGGGCCGACCGGGACGGCCTAACGGGCAGTACTTC. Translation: CAWGRPGRPNGQYF.

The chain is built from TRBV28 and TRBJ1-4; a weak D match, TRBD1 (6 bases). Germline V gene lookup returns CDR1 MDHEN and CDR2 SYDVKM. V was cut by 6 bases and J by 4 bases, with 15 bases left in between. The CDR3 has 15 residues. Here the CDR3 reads CASRPGQSDNEKLFF. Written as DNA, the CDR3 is TGTGCCAGCAGACCCGGACAGAGCGATAATGAAAAACTGTTTTTT.

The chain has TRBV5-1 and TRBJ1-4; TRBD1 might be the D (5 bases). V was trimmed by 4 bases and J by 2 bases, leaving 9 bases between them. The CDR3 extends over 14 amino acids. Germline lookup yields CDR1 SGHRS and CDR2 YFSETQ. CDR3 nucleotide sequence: TGCGCCAGCAGCCCGACAGTCACTAATGAAAAACTGTTTTTT. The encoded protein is CASSPTVTNEKLFF.

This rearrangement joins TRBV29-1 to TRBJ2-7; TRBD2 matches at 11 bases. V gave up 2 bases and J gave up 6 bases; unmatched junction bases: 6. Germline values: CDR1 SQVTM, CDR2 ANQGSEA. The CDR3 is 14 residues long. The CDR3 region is CSVEPLAGGFEQYF. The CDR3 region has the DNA TGCAGCGTTGAACCCTTAGCGGGGGGGTTCGAGCAGTACTTC.

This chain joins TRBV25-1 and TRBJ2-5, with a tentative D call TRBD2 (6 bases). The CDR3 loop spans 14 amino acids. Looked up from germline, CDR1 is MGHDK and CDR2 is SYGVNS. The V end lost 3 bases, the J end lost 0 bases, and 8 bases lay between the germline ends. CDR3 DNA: TGTGCCAGCAGTGAGGAGGGAGACCAAGAGACCCAGTACTTC. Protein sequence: CASSEEGDQETQYF.

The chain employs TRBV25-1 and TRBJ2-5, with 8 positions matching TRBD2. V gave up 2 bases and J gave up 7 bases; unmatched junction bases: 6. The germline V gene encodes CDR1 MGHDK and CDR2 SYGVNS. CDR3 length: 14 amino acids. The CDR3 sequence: CASSEPGTRVTQYF. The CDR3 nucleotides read TGTGCCAGCAGTGAACCCGGGACTAGGGTGACCCAGTACTTC.

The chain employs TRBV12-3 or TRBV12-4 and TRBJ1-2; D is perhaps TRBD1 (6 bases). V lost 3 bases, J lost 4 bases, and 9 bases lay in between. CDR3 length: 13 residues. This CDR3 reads CASSFTGTYGYTF. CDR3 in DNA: TGTGCCAGCAGTTTTACAGGGACCTATGGCTACACCTTC.

The CDR3 DNA sequence: TGTGCCAGCAGTGACCCAGGGGCGCCTTCTTACGAGCAGTACTTC. Translation gives CASSDPGAPSYEQYF. This chain joins TRBV2 and TRBJ2-7, with D perhaps TRBD1 (6 bases). Germline V gene lookup returns CDR1 SNHLY and CDR2 FYNNEI. This CDR3 has 15 amino acids. Trimming took off 3 bases at V and 4 bases at J, with 16 bases between the two ends. Using reference TRBV2 and TRBJ2-7 for the parts outside the CDR3, the full variable domain is EPEVTQTPSHQVTQMGQEVILRCVPISNHLYFYWYRQILGQKVEFLVSFYNNEISEKSEIFDDQFSVERPDGSNFTLKIRSTKLEDSAMYFCASSDPGAPSYEQYFGPGTRLTVT.

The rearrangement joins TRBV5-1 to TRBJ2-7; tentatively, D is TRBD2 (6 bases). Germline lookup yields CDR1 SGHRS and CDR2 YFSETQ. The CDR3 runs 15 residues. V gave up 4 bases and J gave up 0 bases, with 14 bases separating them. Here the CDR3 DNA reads TGCGCCAGCAGCCGGGACTCCGATAGCTCCTACGAGCAGTACTTC. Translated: CASSRDSDSSYEQYF.

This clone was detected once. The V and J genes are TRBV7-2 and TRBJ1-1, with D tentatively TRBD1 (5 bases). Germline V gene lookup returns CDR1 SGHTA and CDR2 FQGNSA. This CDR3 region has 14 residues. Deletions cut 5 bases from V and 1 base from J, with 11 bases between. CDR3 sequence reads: CASSAVGGNTEAFF. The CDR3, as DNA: TGTGCCAGCAGCGCCGTCGGGGGGAACACTGAAGCTTTCTTT.